What follows are 25 T cell receptor beta chains derived from one specimen sequenced in a study of radiotherapy plus CTLA-4 blockade in lung cancer. The repertoire was sequenced with immunoSEQ multiplex PCR; TCRdb's copy has only in-frame clones and lacks some. The repertoire holds 95,000 to 150,000 clones, with around 89% as singletons. The sample consisted of peripheral blood, taken from a patient treated with radiotherapy plus ipilimumab. These receptors were collected from a human donor with non-small cell lung cancer that progressed on radiotherapy plus ipilimumab.

CDR3 nucleotides: TGCGCCAGCAGCACCCAGCAAGCGGGAGGTCACGACGAGCAGTACTTC. Residues: CASSTQQAGGHDEQYF. This chain uses TRBV5-1 with TRBJ2-7, with 9 bases fitting TRBD2. Germline V CDR1 and CDR2: SGHRS, YFSETQ. This CDR3 contains 16 residues. Trimming removed 4 bases from V and 5 bases from J; junction bases left unmatched: 13.

The chain employs TRBV5-6 and TRBJ2-5; 13 positions agree with TRBD2. CDR1 is SGHDT, CDR2 YYEEEE, per germline. The CDR3 contains 16 residues. V was clipped by 0 bases and J by 5 bases; unmatched bases: 4. CDR3 coding DNA: TGTGCCAGCAGCTTGGGCAGGACTAGCGGGAGTGAGACCCAGTACTTC. Protein: CASSLGRTSGSETQYF.

This chain joins TRBV5-4 and TRBJ2-5; 15 nucleotides agree with TRBD2. V dropped 4 bases and J dropped 5; count of bases not matched to a gene: 9. This CDR3 spans 17 amino acids. Germline V gene lookup returns CDR1 SGHNT and CDR2 YYREEE (reference sequence). This chain's CDR3 is CASSTPGLAGGRETQYF. The CDR3 DNA follows: TGTGCCAGCAGCACCCCGGGACTAGCGGGAGGTAGGGAGACCCAGTACTTC.

The chain has TRBV28 and TRBJ2-7; D uncertain. Deletions cut 5 bases from V and 1 base from J, with 9 bases between. CDR1 is MDHEN, CDR2 SYDVKM, per germline. The CDR3 runs 13 residues. CDR3 DNA: TGTGCCAGCAGTAACTACAAATCCTACGAGCAGTACTTC. As protein: CASSNYKSYEQYF.

Concerning this clone: The sample carries other DNA sequences with the same CDR3. The V and J genes are TRBV15 and TRBJ2-5; D gene unclear. V was shortened by 0 bases and J by 1 base, with 6 bases between the two germline ends. The germline V gene encodes CDR1 LNHNV and CDR2 YYDKDF (reference sequence). The CDR3 loop spans 14 amino acids. The CDR3 loop reads CATSRDRAQETQYF. The CDR3, as DNA: TGTGCCACCAGCAGAGATAGGGCCCAAGAGACCCAGTACTTC.

This sequence joins TRBV19 and TRBJ2-6, with 7 bases aligning to TRBD1. The CDR3 loop spans 17 amino acids. The germline V gene has CDR1 LNHDA and CDR2 SQIVND (reference sequence). Trimming cost V 4 bases and J 1 base; bases outside gene matches: 7. The CDR3 DNA reads TGTGCCAGTAGTAACCCGGGACAGCCATCTGGGGCCAACGTCCTGACTTTC. This encodes CASSNPGQPSGANVLTF.

This chain connects TRBV4-2 to TRBJ2-2; D remains unclear. Germline loops: CDR1 LGHNA, CDR2 YNFKEQ. Trimming removed 6 bases at V and 0 bases at J, with 8 bases between. This CDR3 spans 14 amino acids. The CDR3 DNA reads TGTGCCAGCAGACAGTCCACGAACACCGGGGAGCTGTTTTTT. Residues: CASRQSTNTGELFF.

This chain connects TRBV4-1 to TRBJ1-5; D not resolved. V lost 0 bases, J lost 3 bases, and 9 bases lay in between. Germline CDR1 MGHRA, CDR2 YSYEKL. This CDR3 spans 15 amino acids. The DNA for the CDR3 is TGCGCCAGCAGCCAAGATTGGGAGGTCAATCAGCCCCAGCATTTT. Protein sequence: CASSQDWEVNQPQHF.

The table lists this clone with a count of one. The chain links TRBV4-1 to TRBJ2-1, with TRBD2 identical over 8 bases. Germline CDR1 and CDR2: MGHRA and YSYEKL. V was pared by 0 bases and J by 8 bases, with 9 bases of the junction left unmatched. The CDR3 covers 16 residues. The CDR3 spells CASSQDPPTSGDEQFF. DNA for the CDR3: TGCGCCAGCAGCCAAGATCCCCCAACTAGCGGCGATGAGCAGTTCTTC.

The count of this clone is one. The chain has TRBV6-6 and TRBJ1-1; D remains ambiguous. The CDR3 spans 12 residues. The V gene's germline CDR1 is MNHNY and CDR2 SVGAGI (reference sequence). V lost 0 bases and J 8 bases, leaving 7 bases between the germline ends. For the CDR3, the DNA is TGTGCCAGCAGTTACTCAGGCAGGGAAGCTTTCTTT. It translates to CASSYSGREAFF.

This clone has more than one count but fewer than ten. CDR3 coding DNA: TGTGCCAGCAGTCAGCTAGCGGGAGAATACAATGAGCAGTTCTTC. Translation: CASSQLAGEYNEQFF. The chain joins TRBV9 to TRBJ2-1, with 10 nucleotides matching TRBD2. The CDR3 runs to 15 residues. V was clipped by 5 bases and J by 4 bases; unmatched bases: 6. The germline CDR1 and CDR2 sequences are SGDLS and YYNGEE.

V is TRBV6-5 and J is TRBJ2-2; D remains ambiguous. Germline-derived CDR1 and CDR2 are MNHEY and SVGAGI. The CDR3 extends over 12 amino acids. V was trimmed by 4 bases and J by 7 bases, leaving 7 bases between them. CDR3 sequence: CASSSTGGELFF. The DNA of the CDR3 is TGTGCCAGCAGTTCCACCGGCGGGGAGCTGTTTTTT.

This chain joins TRBV5-6 and TRBJ2-7; 13 nucleotides line up with TRBD2. The CDR3 consists of 16 residues. CDR1 and CDR2 from the germline V gene are SGHDT and YYEEEE. V dropped 4 bases and J dropped 2; count of bases not matched to a gene: 6. The CDR3 spells CASSLGLAGDPYEQYF. CDR3 DNA: TGTGCCAGCAGCCTCGGACTAGCGGGAGACCCCTACGAGCAGTACTTC. Full variable domain (missing parts from reference TRBV5-6 and TRBJ2-7): DAGVTQSPTHLIKTRGQQVTLRCSPKSGHDTVSWYQQALGQGPQFIFQYYEEEERQRGNFPDRFSGHQFPNYSSELNVNALLLGDSALYLCASSLGLAGDPYEQYFGPGTRLTVT.

The chain joins TRBV5-1 to TRBJ1-1; D possibly corresponds to TRBD1 (6 bases). The V end was cut by 0 bases, the J end by 0 bases, with 18 bases between. The germline gives CDR1 SGHRS, CDR2 YFSETQ. The CDR3 is made up of 18 amino acids. For the CDR3, the DNA is TGCGCCAGCAGCTTGGGAGGGACAACCTCGAGACTGAACACTGAAGCTTTCTTT. It encodes CASSLGGTTSRLNTEAFF. The full variable domain, in which reference TRBV5-1 and TRBJ1-1 provide the parts outside the CDR3, is KAGVTQTPRYLIKTRGQQVTLSCSPISGHRSVSWYQQTPGQGLQFLFEYFSETQRNKGNFPGRFSGRQFSNSRSEMNVSTLELGDSALYLCASSLGGTTSRLNTEAFFGQGTRLTVV.

This rearrangement joins TRBV6-5 to TRBJ2-7, with D maybe TRBD1 (5 bases). Germline V gene data show CDR1 as MNHEY and CDR2 as SVGAGI. Deletions cut 2 bases from V and 6 bases from J, with 11 bases between. The CDR3 has 13 amino acids. Here the CDR3 reads CASSYDGRGEQYF. CDR3 coding DNA: TGTGCCAGCAGTTACGACGGAAGGGGCGAGCAGTACTTC.

The gene calls are TRBV29-1 and TRBJ2-3, with 7 nucleotides matching TRBD1. CDR3 length: 14 residues. Per germline, CDR1 SQVTM and CDR2 ANQGSEA. Losses at the gene ends were 5 bases for V and 4 bases for J; bases not matched to a gene: 9. The CDR3, as DNA: TGCAGCGTTAAGCCCGGGACAGAGCCAGATACGCAGTATTTT. This sequence encodes CSVKPGTEPDTQYF.

This sequence joins TRBV6-1 and TRBJ2-7, with 8 nucleotides matching TRBD2. The CDR3 runs to 13 residues. Germline V gives CDR1 MNHNS, CDR2 SASEGT. V lost 8 bases to trimming and J lost 3 bases; unmatched junction nucleotides: 6. The CDR3 spells CASGLSGSYEQYF. The DNA for the CDR3 is TGTGCCAGCGGCTTAAGCGGGAGCTACGAGCAGTACTTC.

The chain couples TRBV15 to TRBJ1-3; D is unresolved. V dropped 3 bases and J dropped 0 bases, with 18 bases sitting between them. The germline gives CDR1 LNHNV, CDR2 YYDKDF (reference sequence). This CDR3 region has 18 residues. For the CDR3, the DNA is TGTGCCACCAGCAGGGAATACAGCAATTCAATCTCTGGAAACACCATATATTTT. This encodes CATSREYSNSISGNTIYF.

The V call is TRBV9, the J call TRBJ1-1, with 12 bases lining up with TRBD1. Germline trimming cut 3 bases from V and 2 bases from J; bases unmatched to any gene: 14. This CDR3 is built from 19 residues. Germline-derived CDR1 and CDR2 are SGDLS and YYNGEE. CDR3 protein: CASSEYPPGQGASNTEAFF. CDR3 coding DNA: TGTGCCAGCAGCGAATACCCCCCGGGACAGGGGGCTTCTAACACTGAAGCTTTCTTT. The full variable domain, its missing parts supplied by reference TRBV9 and TRBJ1-1, is DSGVTQTPKHLITATGQRVTLRCSPRSGDLSVYWYQQSLDQGLQFLIQYYNGEERAKGNILERFSAQQFPDLHSELNLSSLELGDSALYFCASSEYPPGQGASNTEAFFGQGTRLTVV.

This chain uses TRBV6-5 with TRBJ2-7; D unresolved. Trimming removed 10 bases from V and 2 bases from J, with 15 bases in between. This CDR3 has 13 amino acids. Per germline, CDR1 MNHEY and CDR2 SVGAGI. CDR3 residues: CATRRDGTYEQYF. CDR3 DNA sequence: TGTGCCACCCGACGAGACGGAACCTACGAGCAGTACTTC.

This clone was seen once. This rearrangement joins TRBV2 to TRBJ2-2; the D gene is possibly TRBD1 (6 bases). The CDR3 totals 15 residues. Trimming took off 7 bases at V and 3 bases at J, with 15 bases between the two ends. The V gene's germline CDR1 is SNHLY and CDR2 FYNNEI. The CDR3 sequence is CASTEVGADTGELFF. The CDR3 DNA reads as TGTGCCAGCACCGAGGTGGGGGCAGACACCGGGGAGCTGTTTTTT.

This clone appeared a few times. V and J are TRBV11-3 and TRBJ1-1; D remains unclear. The V and J ends lost 4 bases and 6 bases respectively, with 9 bases between them. CDR3 length: 12 residues. Germline-derived CDR1 and CDR2 are SGHNT and YENEEA. DNA of the CDR3: TGTGCCAGCAGCTCGGAAAGTGCTGAAGCTTTCTTT. Protein: CASSSESAEAFF.

This clone was recorded once. The CDR3: CASSPHGTIYEQYF. The CDR3 bases are TGTGCCAGTAGTCCTCATGGGACGATCTACGAGCAGTACTTC. The chain links TRBV19 to TRBJ2-7; D is possibly TRBD1 or TRBD2 (5 bases each). V was trimmed by 5 bases and J by 3 bases, leaving 14 bases between them. The CDR3 has 14 residues. Germline V gene sequence: CDR1 LNHDA, CDR2 SQIVND (reference sequence).

The gene calls are TRBV11-1 and TRBJ1-1, with 8 bases fitting TRBD1. V was pared by 1 base and J by 1 base, with 2 bases of the junction left unmatched. The germline CDR1 and CDR2 sequences are SGHAT and FQDESV (reference sequence). The CDR3 consists of 15 residues. The CDR3 DNA reads as TGTGCCAGCAGCTTAGGGGGACAGGAGAACACTGAAGCTTTCTTT. This gives the protein CASSLGGQENTEAFF. The whole variable domain, remainder taken from reference TRBV11-1 and TRBJ1-1, is EAEVAQSPRYKITEKSQAVAFWCDPISGHATLYWYRQILGQGPELLVQFQDESVVDDSQLPKDRFSAERLKGVDSTLKIQPAELGDSAMYLCASSLGGQENTEAFFGQGTRLTVV.

The rearrangement joins TRBV6-1 to TRBJ1-4; D might be TRBD1 (5 bases). The germline CDR1 and CDR2 sequences are MNHNS and SASEGT. The CDR3 consists of 12 residues. The V gene lost 6 bases and the J gene lost 10 bases, with 12 bases spanning the gap. CDR3 amino acids: CASSPGSGKLFF. CDR3 nucleotide sequence: TGTGCCAGCAGCCCAGGGTCCGGAAAACTGTTTTTT.